This T cell receptor (beta chain) comes out of a study of regulatory T cells in long-lasting Graves disease. The ends were cut back, 0 bases at V and 8 bases at J, with 9 bases in the middle. Looked up from germline, CDR1 is KGHDR and CDR2 is SFDVKD. This CDR3 contains 13 residues. Researchers made TCR beta libraries by using iRepertoire HTBI primers and running Arm-PCR on CDR3 regions. One entry per CDR3 protein, called by TCRdb with MiXCR from the multiplex PCR reads. The sample lists about 220,000 distinct CDR3 sequences, approximately 16% occurring once. In its sample, this clonotype was seen many times. Its antigen is as yet unknown. Time point indicated: newly diagnosed GD, antithyroid drugs for less than 3 months. There was RNA extracted from PBMCs, and the TCR library was made from it. Study-level points and caveats: Newly diagnosed patients had higher TCR diversity than persistent Graves' patients did. Researchers reported studying only peripheral blood, not thyroid tissue. Persistent patients had a count of shared public clonotypes (approximately 2,800) that exceeded that of new patients (around 970).

Sequencing was performed on peripheral blood mononuclear cells (PBMCs), taken at new diagnosis, from a patient treated with antithyroid drugs. J is TRBJ1-2 and V is TRBV24-1; D is ambiguous. The receptor comes from a female donor with Graves disease. The CDR3 region is CATSDLPPSGYTF. CDR3 coding DNA: TGTGCCACCAGTGATTTGCCCCCGTCGGGCTACACCTTC.